The present entry profiles one T cell receptor beta chain with its context. The germline CDR1 and CDR2 sequences are MNHEY and SMNVEV (reference sequence). Trimming removed 9 bases at V and 9 bases at J, with 21 bases between. The CDR3 extends over 15 amino acids. The data derive from a study of cytomegalovirus exposure and HLA in healthy donors. PCR used 60 Vbeta primers and 13 Jbeta primers. The table came from immunoSEQ multiplex PCR; TCRdb's copy has only in-frame clones and leaves some out. Of roughly 190,000 clones in the sample, 80% to 85% were seen once. Sequencing was carried out using PBMCs. The J gene is TRBJ1-6, the V gene TRBV27, with D perhaps TRBD1 (6 bases). The receptor was isolated from a woman in her thirties or forties in good health and CMV-seronegative. CDR3 amino acids: CASGLRGGIGSPLHF. CDR3 nucleotide sequence: TGTGCCAGTGGACTAAGGGGGGGTATCGGTTCACCCCTCCACTTT.